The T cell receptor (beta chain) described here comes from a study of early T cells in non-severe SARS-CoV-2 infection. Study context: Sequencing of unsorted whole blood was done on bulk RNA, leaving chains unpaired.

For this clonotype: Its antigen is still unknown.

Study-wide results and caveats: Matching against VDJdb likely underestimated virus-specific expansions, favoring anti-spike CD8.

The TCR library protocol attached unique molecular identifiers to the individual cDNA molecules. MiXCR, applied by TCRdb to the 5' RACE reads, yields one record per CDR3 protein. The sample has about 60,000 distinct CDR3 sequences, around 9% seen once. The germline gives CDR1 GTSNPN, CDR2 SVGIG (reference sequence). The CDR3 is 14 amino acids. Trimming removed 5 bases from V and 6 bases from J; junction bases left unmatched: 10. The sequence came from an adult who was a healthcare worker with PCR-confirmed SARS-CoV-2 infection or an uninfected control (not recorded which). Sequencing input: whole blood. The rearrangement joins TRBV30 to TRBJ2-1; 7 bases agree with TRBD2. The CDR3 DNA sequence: TGTGCCTGGCGCGGGAGAGGCGTCCGCAATGAGCAGTTCTTC. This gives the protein CAWRGRGVRNEQFF.